A single sample gave rise to the 23 T cell receptor beta chains below, sequenced in a study of molecular identifiers for immune sequencing clone quantification. TCRdb reprocessed the PCR reads via MiXCR and lists one record per CDR3 protein. This sample yields approximately 550,000 distinct CDR3 sequences, of which 20% to 25% are seen a single time; roughly 0.81% belongs to the top ten. The sequencing sample was made of naive CD8+ T cells from blood, with Jurkat cell RNA spiked in. Documented subset: FACS-sorted CD8+CD4-CCR7+CD45RA+ naive T cells. The receptors were sampled from a human donor in good health. Some libraries in this study had Jurkat cell RNA spiked in.

Of note for this clonotype: A much larger clone lies one base from this, so it may be a read error. This sequence joins TRBV28 and TRBJ1-5, with D possibly matching TRBD1 (5 bases). Trimming pared 4 bases from V and 2 bases from J, leaving 12 bases between. CDR1 is MDHEN, CDR2 SYDVKM, per germline. CDR3 length equals 15 residues. CDR3 coding DNA: TGTGCCAGCAGTTCTGATGGCAGGGGCAATCAGCCCCAGCATTTT. Residues: CASSSDGRGNQPQHF.

This sequence joins TRBV29-1 and TRBJ1-2, with 9 bases aligning to TRBD1. This CDR3 is 13 amino acids long. The germline V gene has CDR1 SQVTM and CDR2 ANQGSEA. J gave up 8 bases and V 6 bases, and 10 bases lay outside the gene matches. The CDR3 here is CSVLGQGEQGYTF. DNA of the CDR3: TGCAGCGTCCTGGGACAGGGTGAGCAGGGCTACACCTTC.

This chain uses TRBV13 with TRBJ2-7, with 11 bases fitting TRBD2. There are 15 residues in the CDR3. In germline, CDR1 is PRHDT, CDR2 FYEKMQ (reference sequence). V lost 3 bases to trimming and J lost 3 bases; unmatched junction nucleotides: 4. In DNA form, the CDR3 reads TGTGCCAGCAGCTTCGGGACTAGCGGATACTACGAGCAGTACTTC. Its translation: CASSFGTSGYYEQYF. The whole variable domain, filled in from reference TRBV13 and TRBJ2-7, reads AAGVIQSPRHLIKEKRETATLKCYPIPRHDTVYWYQQGPGQDPQFLISFYEKMQSDKGSIPDRFSAQQFSDYHSELNMSSLELGDSALYFCASSFGTSGYYEQYFGPGTRLTVT.

The rearrangement joins TRBV5-6 to TRBJ2-7, with 10 nucleotides matching TRBD1. The CDR3 is 14 amino acids. Germline lookup yields CDR1 SGHDT and CDR2 YYEEEE. The ends lost 3 bases at V and 7 bases at J; junction bases unmatched: 7. CDR3 DNA sequence: TGTGCCAGCAGCTGGGGACAGGGGCTTGAAGAGCAGTACTTC. Translated, it gives CASSWGQGLEEQYF.

Concerning this clonotype itself: This may arise from a read error, as a much more abundant clone is one base away. CDR3 loop: CASKVRDTLFDTQYF. The CDR3 bases are TGTGCCAGTAAAGTCCGGGACACTCTTTTTGATACGCAGTATTTT. This chain joins TRBV19 and TRBJ2-3; D possibly corresponds to TRBD1 (6 bases). Trimming removed 7 bases at V and 6 bases at J, with 20 bases between. The CDR3 has 15 amino acids. Germline CDR1 is LNHDA and CDR2 is SQIVND (reference sequence).

The V and J genes are TRBV6-2 or TRBV6-3 and TRBJ1-5; D is possibly TRBD1 (6 bases). Trimming pared 2 bases from V and 3 bases from J, leaving 11 bases between. Germline loops: CDR1 MNHEY, CDR2 SVGEGT. CDR3 length equals 15 residues. This CDR3 reads CASSYAPGANQPQHF. CDR3 in DNA: TGTGCCAGCAGTTACGCGCCAGGGGCCAATCAGCCCCAGCATTTT.

This clonotype was seen at least ten times. This sequence joins TRBV20-1 and TRBJ1-1; D remains ambiguous. The CDR3 totals 14 residues. Germline assignment: CDR1 DFQATT and CDR2 SNEGSKA (reference sequence). V gave up 3 bases and J gave up 0 bases, with 11 bases separating them. The CDR3, as DNA: TGCAGTGCTAGGGATGATGCGATGAACACTGAAGCTTTCTTT. Translated: CSARDDAMNTEAFF.

This clonotype came up a few times. The chain joins TRBV12-3 or TRBV12-4 to TRBJ1-1, with TRBD1 as a possible D gene (6 bases). The CDR3 is 13 amino acids. The V end was cut by 7 bases, the J end by 8 bases, with 17 bases between. CDR3 amino acids: CASNSGHLSEAFF. In DNA, the CDR3 is TGTGCCAGCAACTCGGGACACCTCTCAGAAGCTTTCTTT.

A word on this clonotype: With a much larger clone just one base away, this may be a read error. This chain connects TRBV15 to TRBJ1-1; D gene uncertain. Germline V gene data show CDR1 as LNHNV and CDR2 as YYDKDF (reference sequence). The CDR3 spans 16 residues. The CDR3, as DNA: TGTGCCACCGGCAGAGATCGCGGCATTATGAACACTGAAGCTTTCTTT. It specifies CATGRDRGIMNTEAFF.

This clonotype was detected many times. The V gene is TRBV6-6, the J gene TRBJ1-4; D is unresolved. The CDR3 contains 11 residues. In germline, CDR1 is MNHNY, CDR2 SVGAGI (reference sequence). Trimming left V 8 bases short and J 8 bases short, with 9 bases between. The CDR3 nucleotides read TGTGCCAGCGGACTTACGGAAAAACTGTTTTTT. This translates into CASGLTEKLFF.

The rearrangement joins TRBV7-8 to TRBJ2-1, with 8 nucleotides matching TRBD1. The germline gives CDR1 SGHVS, CDR2 FQNEAQ. The CDR3 runs to 17 residues. Germline trimming cut 1 base from V and 4 bases from J; bases unmatched to any gene: 9. The CDR3 sequence is CASSLVRGTGIYNEQFF. The CDR3, as DNA: TGTGCCAGCAGCTTAGTTCGTGGGACAGGCATATACAATGAGCAGTTCTTC.

A few counts support this clonotype. The chain carries TRBV20-1 and TRBJ2-5; 12 nucleotides agree with TRBD2. Germline-derived CDR1 and CDR2 are DFQATT and SNEGSKA (reference sequence). This CDR3 is 18 amino acids long. The V and J ends lost 7 bases and 5 bases, in that order; junction bases with no gene match: 20. CDR3 amino acids: CSGLAVASGRASYETQYF. Written as DNA, the CDR3 is TGCAGTGGCCTAGCGGTGGCTAGCGGGAGGGCGTCGTATGAGACCCAGTACTTC.

V and J are TRBV6-2 or TRBV6-3 and TRBJ2-5; a possible D gene is TRBD1 (5 bases). Trimming shortened V by 5 bases and J by 0 bases, and 13 bases separated the two germline ends. The length of the CDR3 is 15 residues. CDR1 and CDR2 from the germline V gene are MNHEY and SVGEGT. The CDR3: CASSLRTPHQETQYF. CDR3 in DNA: TGTGCCAGCAGTCTACGGACACCTCACCAAGAGACCCAGTACTTC.

The chain combines TRBV24-1 with TRBJ1-5; no definite D call. The CDR3 is 16 amino acids. Germline V gene lookup returns CDR1 KGHDR and CDR2 SFDVKD. V lost 4 bases and J lost 3, with 15 bases in between. The CDR3 DNA reads TGTGCCACCAGTGAAAACGGACTCCATCCCAATCAGCCCCAGCATTTT. It codes for CATSENGLHPNQPQHF.

This clonotype was found a few times. The CDR3, as DNA: TGTGCCAGCAGTTTCGGACTAGCGGGAGCCACGCAGTATTTT. Translating gives CASSFGLAGATQYF. This sequence joins TRBV28 and TRBJ2-3; 13 nucleotides match TRBD2. CDR1 is MDHEN, CDR2 SYDVKM, per germline. This CDR3 is 14 amino acids long. The trim removed 3 bases at V and 9 bases at J, leaving 3 bases unmatched. The full variable domain, rest sourced from reference TRBV28 and TRBJ2-3, is DVKVTQSSRYLVKRTGEKVFLECVQDMDHENMFWYRQDPGLGLRLIYFSYDVKMKEKGDIPEGYSVSREKKERFSLILESASTNQTSMYLCASSFGLAGATQYFGPGTRLTVL.

This clonotype showed up many times. The chain employs TRBV6-2 or TRBV6-3 and TRBJ2-7; D call uncertain. CDR1 is MNHEY and CDR2 is SVGEGT in the germline V gene. The CDR3 has 12 residues. Trimming cost V 4 bases and J 3 bases, with 7 bases left between them. The chain's CDR3 is CASSFPVYEQYF. Here the CDR3 DNA reads TGTGCCAGCAGTTTCCCGGTCTACGAGCAGTACTTC.

This clonotype was seen repeatedly, ten times or more. The gene calls are TRBV7-9 and TRBJ2-3, with D possibly being TRBD1 or TRBD2 (5 bases each). Germline CDR1 SEHNR, CDR2 FQNEAQ (reference sequence). There are 17 residues in the CDR3. Between the trimmed V and J ends, which lost 1 base and 6 bases, there was a span of 20 bases. As DNA, the CDR3 is TGTGCCAGCAGCTTAGTGTTAGCGATATCAAACAGGGATACGCAGTATTTT. Its protein is CASSLVLAISNRDTQYF.

In its sample, this clonotype was seen a few times. This chain uses TRBV19 with TRBJ2-1; 10 nucleotides agree with TRBD1. CDR1 is LNHDA and CDR2 is SQIVND in the germline V gene (reference sequence). There are 20 residues in the CDR3. V trimming: 1 base; J trimming: 10 bases; junction bases outside the gene matches: 22. As DNA, the CDR3 is TGTGCCAGTAGTATAGGTAAAGGGACAGGGGCGTTAGGTAATCTCTTAGAGCAGTTCTTC. Its protein product is CASSIGKGTGALGNLLEQFF.

Details on this clonotype: A much more abundant neighbour one base away suggests this may be a read error. The chain combines TRBV28 with TRBJ2-2; D uncertain. Germline-derived CDR1 and CDR2 are MDHEN and SYDVKM. The CDR3 runs 15 residues. The CDR3 nucleotides read TGTGCCAGCAGTTTTTCTCCTACGGGCACCAGGGAGCTGTTTTTT. Amino acid sequence: CASSFSPTGTRELFF.

V gene TRBV6-2 or TRBV6-3 combines with J gene TRBJ2-3; a possible D gene is TRBD2 (5 bases). There are 16 residues in the CDR3. Germline CDR1 reads MNHEY; CDR2 reads SVGEGT. V was pared by 2 bases and J by 2 bases, with 14 bases between. In DNA, the CDR3 is TGTGCCAGCAGTTACGGCACGGGGATGGCCACAGATACGCAGTATTTT. Protein sequence: CASSYGTGMATDTQYF.

This clonotype occurred a few times. J is TRBJ1-2 and V is TRBV7-9; D is ambiguous. Germline V gives CDR1 SEHNR, CDR2 FQNEAQ (reference sequence). The CDR3 has 14 residues. V dropped 3 bases and J dropped 3 bases, with 11 bases sitting between them. In nucleotides, the CDR3 is TGTGCCAGCAGCTTGATGGGTTCCGACTATGGCTACACCTTC. Its translation: CASSLMGSDYGYTF.

This clonotype appeared many times. The rearrangement uses TRBV14 and TRBJ2-1, with 7 bases that match TRBD1. Trimming removed 2 bases from V and 8 bases from J; junction bases left unmatched: 6. Germline values: CDR1 SGHDN, CDR2 FVKESK. The CDR3 is made up of 14 amino acids. This CDR3 reads CASSQPTGSHEQFF. CDR3 in DNA: TGTGCCAGCAGCCAACCGACAGGGTCCCATGAGCAGTTCTTC.

About this clonotype: One base away lies a much larger clone, so this may be a sequencing read error. This chain connects TRBV10-3 to TRBJ2-3; D is possibly TRBD1 (5 bases). The DNA end favors TRBJ1-5, so the J call may be wrong. The CDR3 sequence is 13 residues long. CDR1 is ENHRY and CDR2 is SYGVKD in the germline V gene. CDR3 DNA sequence: TGTGCCATCAGCAGGGATAGCACAGATACGCAGCATTTT. This codes for CAISRDSTDTQHF.